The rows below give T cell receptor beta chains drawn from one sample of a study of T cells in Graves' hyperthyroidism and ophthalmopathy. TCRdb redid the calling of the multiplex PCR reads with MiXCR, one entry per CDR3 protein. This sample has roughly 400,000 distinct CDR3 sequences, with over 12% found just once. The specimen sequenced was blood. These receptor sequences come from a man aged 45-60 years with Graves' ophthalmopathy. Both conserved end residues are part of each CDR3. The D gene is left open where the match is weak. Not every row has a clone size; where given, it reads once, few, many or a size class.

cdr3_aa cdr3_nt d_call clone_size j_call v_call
CASFGGKGTYNEQFF TGCGCCAGCTTCGGTGGGAAAGGGACCTACAATGAGCAGTTCTTC - few TRBJ2-1 TRBV5-1
CASSFRTSASTDTQYF TGTGCCAGCAGTTTTAGGACTAGCGCAAGCACAGATACGCAGTATTTT TRBD2 - TRBJ2-3 TRBV27
CASSLTLSGFTDTQYF TGTGCCAGCAGCTTAACTTTATCGGGATTCACAGATACGCAGTATTTT - many TRBJ2-3 TRBV11-2
CSASGGRGDEQFF TGCAGTGCTAGTGGAGGGAGAGGTGATGAGCAGTTCTTC - few TRBJ2-1 TRBV20-1
CASSGDSDNEQFF TGTGCCAGCAGCGGGGACTCAGACAATGAGCAGTTCTTC - many TRBJ2-1 TRBV2
CASKDGAAMAEKLFF TGTGCCAGCAAAGATGGTGCGGCGATGGCTGAAAAACTGTTTTTT - - TRBJ1-4 TRBV6-2/TRBV6-3
CATSRLATDTQYF TGTGCCACCTCGAGGTTGGCGACAGATACGCAGTATTTT - few TRBJ2-3 TRBV28
CASSPYVKGNTIYF TGTGCCAGCAGCCCATACGTCAAGGGAAACACCATATATTTT - few TRBJ1-3 TRBV14
CASTLSLAGVNEQFF TGTGCCAGCACCCTATCTCTAGCGGGAGTCAATGAGCAGTTCTTC TRBD2 - TRBJ2-1 TRBV6-1
CASRRALEEKLFF TGTGCCAGCCGGAGGGCACTGGAGGAAAAACTGTTTTTT - few TRBJ1-4 TRBV27
CASSLDGVSPDTQYF TGCGCCAGCAGCTTGGACGGGGTGAGCCCAGATACGCAGTATTTT - many TRBJ2-3 TRBV5-1
CASRLGTDSNQPQHF TGTGCCAGCAGATTAGGGACGGATAGCAATCAGCCCCAGCATTTT - many TRBJ1-5 TRBV6-1
CSAVGEDSSYEQYF TGCAGTGCTGTGGGGGAGGATAGCTCCTACGAGCAGTACTTC - many TRBJ2-7 TRBV20-1
CASSLDGGRASDTQYF TGTGCCAGCAGCTTGGACGGCGGGAGGGCGTCGGATACGCAGTATTTT TRBD2 few TRBJ2-3 TRBV5-4
CACSQDEGPVGAFF TGCGCCTGCAGCCAAGACGAGGGACCCGTTGGAGCTTTCTTT - few TRBJ1-1 TRBV4-1
CASSPGIQNTEAFF TGTGCCAGCAGTCCGGGAATACAGAACACTGAAGCTTTCTTT - many TRBJ1-1 TRBV3-1
CASSTQRNGETQYF TGTGCCAGTAGTACACAGCGGAATGGAGAGACCCAGTACTTC - - TRBJ2-5 TRBV19
CASRPAGYSYEQYF TGTGCCAGCAGGCCCGCAGGGTACTCCTACGAGCAGTACTTC - many TRBJ2-7 TRBV7-9
CASRRQREGGELFF TGTGCCAGCAGACGCCAGCGGGAAGGCGGGGAGCTGTTTTTT TRBD2 many TRBJ2-2 TRBV3-1
CAWSPPGRGQPQHF TGTGCCTGGAGTCCCCCAGGGAGGGGCCAGCCCCAGCATTTT - many TRBJ1-5 TRBV30
CASSNTGLAYEQYF TGTGCCAGCAGTAACACAGGTTTAGCCTACGAGCAGTACTTC - few TRBJ2-7 TRBV6-5
CASSEGQGLQPQHF TGTGCCAGCAGCGAGGGACAGGGCTTGCAGCCCCAGCATTTT TRBD1 few TRBJ1-5 TRBV9
CSALSGSGGNEQYF TGCAGTGCTCTTAGCGGGAGTGGGGGTAACGAGCAGTACTTC TRBD2 - TRBJ2-7 TRBV20-1
CATSETGTSGRSPYTDTQYF TGTGCCACCAGTGAAACCGGGACTAGCGGGAGGAGCCCTTACACAGATACGCAGTATTTT TRBD2 many TRBJ2-3 TRBV24-1
CASSVSRSTDTQYF TGTGCCAGCAGCGTGTCCAGAAGCACAGATACGCAGTATTTT - - TRBJ2-3 TRBV9
CASSPAPGRANTGELFF TGTGCCAGCTCACCGGCGCCAGGACGAGCGAACACCGGGGAGCTGTTTTTT - many TRBJ2-2 TRBV18
CAWSVRQSRGETQYF TGTGCCTGGAGTGTTAGGCAGTCTAGGGGAGAGACCCAGTACTTC - few TRBJ2-5 TRBV30
CASSPGLAGPDTQYF TGCGCCAGCAGCCCGGGACTAGCGGGCCCAGATACGCAGTATTTT TRBD2 many TRBJ2-3 TRBV5-1
CASSDRGSVLDEQYF TGTGCCAGCAGTGATAGGGGTTCCGTGCTGGACGAGCAGTACTTC - many TRBJ2-7 TRBV27
CASSQEAGLTDTQYF TGCGCCAGCAGCCAAGAAGCGGGCCTCACAGATACGCAGTATTTT - - TRBJ2-3 TRBV4-1
CSASGTGGLASYEQYF TGCAGTGCTAGTGGGACAGGGGGACTAGCGAGCTACGAGCAGTACTTC - many TRBJ2-7 TRBV20-1
CSVAGEYYEQYF TGCAGCGTTGCAGGAGAGTACTACGAGCAGTACTTC - - TRBJ2-7 TRBV29-1
CASRRLAGSGEETQYF TGTGCCAGCAGGAGACTAGCGGGTTCCGGGGAAGAGACCCAGTACTTC TRBD2 many TRBJ2-5 TRBV7-9
CASSQDPAFTDTQYF TGTGCCAGCAGCCAAGATCCGGCCTTCACAGATACGCAGTATTTT - many TRBJ2-3 TRBV3-1
CASSFRKHSRRGADEQYF TGTGCCAGCAGTTTCCGGAAACATTCACGGCGGGGGGCCGATGAGCAGTACTTC TRBD2 few TRBJ2-7 TRBV11-2
CSVEDWGSSNEKLFF TGCAGCGTTGAAGATTGGGGGAGCAGTAATGAAAAACTGTTTTTT - many TRBJ1-4 TRBV29-1
CASSIGYEGYEQYF TGTGCCAGTAGTATCGGTTACGAAGGCTACGAGCAGTACTTC - once TRBJ2-7 TRBV19
CASARGNNEQFF TGTGCCAGCGCGCGCGGAAACAATGAGCAGTTCTTC - few TRBJ2-1 TRBV12-3/TRBV12-4